Here is one TCR beta chain with its context. The data were obtained in a study of blood T cell repertoires in COVID-19. Study information: Samples taken during acute and convalescent COVID-19 were collected in the United States, Italy and Spain. PBMCs, B-cell-depleted T cells, or T cells were the source of the cDNA or gDNA that made up the material.

The CDR3 consists of 16 residues. The germline V gene encodes CDR1 MGHDK and CDR2 SYGVNS. In the original workflow: Reference gene primers were amplified, and this amplification served to estimate nucleated cell counts. Clones were sequenced by immunoSEQ multiplex PCR, and TCRdb holds only the in-frame ones, with some missing. For V, J and clone size, that table is used; D and trimming come from the DNA. This repertoire shows roughly 120,000 clones, around 78% found once; its top ten account for around 2.3%. Sequences were obtained from peripheral blood. This clonotype was sampled from a man aged 25-45 years with acute or convalescent COVID-19. The chain recombines TRBV25-1 with TRBJ2-7, with TRBD1 identical over 7 bases. CDR3 nucleotides: TGTGCCAGCAGTGAATTAGTGGGGACAGAAGCGTACGGGCAGTACGTC. Translated, it gives CASSELVGTEAYGQYV.